Shown below are 2 T cell receptor beta chains from a single sample sequenced in a study of shared clonotypes between healthy human individuals. CD8 cells classed as naive were CD45RO-negative and positively selected for CCR7, excluding terminally differentiated effector memory CD45RA+ cells. Repertoires were generated with immunoSEQ multiplex PCR, while TCRdb's copy carries only in-frame clones and drops some. The sample includes about 590,000 clones, roughly 96% of them seen just once. The sequenced sample was naive CD8+ T cells sorted from blood. The origin of the receptors is a woman aged 25 to 45 in good health.

The V call is TRBV15, the J call TRBJ2-2, with a tentative D call TRBD2 (6 bases). The CDR3 is 14 amino acids. CDR1 LNHNV and CDR2 YYDKDF come from the germline V gene (reference sequence). V was clipped by 10 bases and J by 2 bases, with 14 bases between them. The CDR3 region is CASRDWRNTGELFF. CDR3 nucleotide sequence: TGTGCCAGTAGGGACTGGAGAAACACCGGGGAGCTGTTTTTT.

The chain uses TRBV7-8 and TRBJ2-2; no clear D. The CDR3 runs to 13 residues. CDR1 is SGHVS, CDR2 FQNEAQ, per germline. V was trimmed by 1 base and J by 3 bases, leaving 3 bases between them. CDR3 bases: TGTGCCAGCAGCTTAGAACACACCGGGGAGCTGTTTTTT. This translates into CASSLEHTGELFF.